Following are 18 T cell receptor beta chains from one sample sequenced in a study of circulating and synovial CD4+ cells in juvenile arthritis. Here immunoSEQ multiplex PCR was the method, and the copy in TCRdb shows in-frame clones only, minus some. The data contain around 13,000 clones, over 80% of them singletons. Sequencing used CD4+ T cells from synovial fluid. These receptor sequences come from a human patient with juvenile idiopathic arthritis. Some clones in this sample may be carry-over from other donors' samples.

For the CDR3, the DNA is TGTGCCAGCAGCTTGGCTTTAGGCGGCAGCCAAGAGACCCAGTACTTC. This encodes CASSLALGGSQETQYF. J is TRBJ2-5 and V is TRBV5-4; D is undetermined. The germline V gene has CDR1 SGHNT and CDR2 YYREEE (reference sequence). The V end lost 0 bases, the J end lost 1 base, and 13 bases lay between the germline ends. The CDR3 sequence is 16 residues long.

The chain has TRBV4-3 and TRBJ2-5; the match to TRBD1 covers 9 bases. The J call may be mistaken, given a closer DNA end match to TRBJ2-7. The germline gives CDR1 LGHNA, CDR2 YSLEER. This CDR3 region has 15 residues. The chain's CDR3 is CASSPYPGQGTEQYF. DNA for the CDR3: TGCGCCAGCAGCCCCTATCCGGGACAGGGTACCGAGCAGTACTTC.

The chain carries TRBV4-3 and TRBJ2-2, with a possible D match to TRBD1 (6 bases). CDR1 and CDR2 from the germline V gene are LGHNA and YSLEER. This CDR3 is built from 16 residues. V lost 3 bases to trimming and J lost 2 bases, with 13 bases between them. CDR3 region: CASSQATGTNTGELFF. For the CDR3, the DNA is TGCGCCAGCAGCCAGGCTACAGGGACAAACACCGGGGAGCTGTTTTTT.

The chain carries TRBV4-2 and TRBJ1-2; D possibly corresponds to TRBD1 (5 bases). V gave up 2 bases and J gave up 6 bases, with 13 bases separating them. This CDR3 contains 14 residues. Germline CDR1 is LGHNA and CDR2 is YNFKEQ. The CDR3 protein is CASSQLPQGDGYTF. In DNA form, the CDR3 reads TGTGCCAGCAGCCAACTCCCCCAGGGCGATGGCTACACCTTC.

The genes are TRBV6-5 and TRBJ1-1, with a weak D call TRBD1 (6 bases). This CDR3 spans 16 amino acids. The V gene lost 2 bases and the J gene lost 1 base, with 14 bases spanning the gap. Looked up from germline, CDR1 is MNHEY and CDR2 is SVGAGI. This chain's CDR3 is CASSYRWQGQNTEAFF. DNA of the CDR3: TGTGCCAGCAGTTACAGGTGGCAGGGGCAGAACACTGAAGCTTTCTTT.

This rearrangement joins TRBV2 to TRBJ2-7, with 9 bases matching TRBD1. There are 13 residues in the CDR3. Germline loops: CDR1 SNHLY, CDR2 FYNNEI. J was trimmed by 3 bases and V by 7 bases; bases with no gene match: 4. The CDR3 spells CASKGQGLYEQYF. CDR3 bases: TGTGCCAGCAAAGGACAGGGGCTCTACGAGCAGTACTTC.

The rearrangement joins TRBV6-1 to TRBJ1-2, with D tentatively TRBD1 (5 bases). Trimming pared 10 bases from V and 0 bases from J, leaving 18 bases between. The CDR3 is made up of 15 amino acids. Germline CDR1 and CDR2: MNHNS and SASEGT. CDR3 nucleotide sequence: TGTGCCACCTATCCGGGACTCCCCTCTAACTATGGCTACACCTTC. Its translation is CATYPGLPSNYGYTF.

This rearrangement joins TRBV30 to TRBJ1-1; D gene uncertain. Trimming removed 2 bases at V and 1 base at J, with 5 bases between. Germline assignment: CDR1 GTSNPN and CDR2 SVGIG (reference sequence). The CDR3 sequence is 12 residues long. The CDR3 protein is CAWSPGNTEAFF. CDR3 DNA sequence: TGTGCCTGGAGTCCCGGGAACACTGAAGCTTTCTTT.

The chain carries TRBV5-4 and TRBJ1-3; D is ambiguous. Trimming removed 4 bases at V and 4 bases at J, with 6 bases between. Germline V gene sequence: CDR1 SGHNT, CDR2 YYREEE (reference sequence). The CDR3 extends over 12 amino acids. CDR3 sequence (DNA): TGTGCCAGCAGCGAGGGAGGAAACACCATATATTTT. As protein: CASSEGGNTIYF.

This clone was counted a few times. Different DNA sequences within this sample yield the same CDR3. The chain employs TRBV9 and TRBJ1-6, with D possibly being TRBD1 (6 bases). Germline values: CDR1 SGDLS, CDR2 YYNGEE. This CDR3 has 14 residues. With 3 bases removed from V and 5 bases from J, the gap between germline ends came to 9 bases. Here the CDR3 DNA reads TGTGCCAGCAGCGCGACAGGAGATAATTCACCCCTCCACTTT. Its translation: CASSATGDNSPLHF.

In DNA form, the CDR3 reads TGTGCCAGCAGCTTAAACAGGGGGCTGGAGACCCAGTACTTC. It codes for CASSLNRGLETQYF. This chain connects TRBV7-8 to TRBJ2-5; 9 nucleotides agree with TRBD1. This CDR3 has 14 amino acids. With V trimmed by 2 bases and J by 5 bases, 3 bases remained unmatched. The V gene's germline CDR1 is SGHVS and CDR2 FQNEAQ.

The gene calls are TRBV10-2 and TRBJ2-1; 8 positions agree with TRBD2. The CDR3 loop spans 14 amino acids. Germline CDR1 WSHSY, CDR2 SAAADI. V lost 11 bases and J lost 5; bases outside the gene matches: 11. The CDR3 DNA follows: TGCGCCGTCCCAGGGGCGGGGGGAAACAATGAGCAGTTCTTC. Its protein product is CAVPGAGGNNEQFF.

This chain links TRBV5-1 with TRBJ2-7; a possible D gene is TRBD2 (5 bases). Germline V lookup: CDR1 SGHRS, CDR2 YFSETQ. CDR3 length equals 14 residues. Trimming took off 3 bases at V and 2 bases at J, with 12 bases between the two ends. CDR3 in DNA: TGCGCCAGCAGCTCGGGGAACGGGCCCTACGAGCAGTACTTC. This gives the protein CASSSGNGPYEQYF.

The V call is TRBV27, the J call TRBJ1-2, with 7 bases matching TRBD1. The CDR3 has 15 amino acids. The germline gives CDR1 MNHEY, CDR2 SMNVEV (reference sequence). J was trimmed by 4 bases and V by 5 bases; bases with no gene match: 10. This CDR3 is CASSPTGVKGYGYTF. The CDR3 nucleotides read TGTGCCAGCAGTCCAACAGGGGTCAAGGGCTATGGCTACACCTTC.

The chain uses TRBV12-5 and TRBJ1-5; 8 bases are shared with TRBD1. J gave up 6 bases and V 2 bases, and 6 bases lay outside the gene matches. Per germline, CDR1 LGHNT and CDR2 FRNRAP. The CDR3 totals 15 residues. CDR3 in amino acids: CASGLTGTGIQPQHF. The CDR3 nucleotides are TGTGCTAGTGGTTTGACCGGGACAGGAATTCAGCCCCAGCATTTT.

This sequence joins TRBV6-5 and TRBJ2-5, with D possibly TRBD1 on 5 matching bases. The end of the DNA is better explained by TRBJ2-7, so the J call may be wrong. CDR1 MNHEY and CDR2 SVGAGI come from the germline V gene. This CDR3 region has 14 residues. The CDR3 here is CASSYLQGSYEQYF. For the CDR3, the DNA is TGTGCCAGCAGTTACTTGCAGGGCTCCTACGAGCAGTACTTC.

Worth noting for this clone: The conserved phenylalanine or tryptophan normally closing the CDR3 is absent here, so this likely arose from a read error. The chain links TRBV5-1 to TRBJ1-1; weak D call: TRBD1 (5 bases). In germline, CDR1 is SGHRS, CDR2 YFSETQ. The CDR3 loop spans 14 amino acids. V dropped 2 bases and J dropped 4 bases, with 12 bases sitting between them. DNA for the CDR3: TGCGCCAGCAGCTTTGGGGGGGTGAGCACTGAAGCTTTCCTT. Translated, it gives CASSFGGVSTEAFL.

V gene TRBV6-5 combines with J gene TRBJ1-5, with TRBD1 matching over 9 bases. The V gene's germline CDR1 is MNHEY and CDR2 SVGAGI. The CDR3 contains 15 residues. With V trimmed by 7 bases and J by 5 bases, 9 bases remained unmatched. CDR3 DNA: TGTGCCAGCACCCCCGGACAGGGGAAGGATCAGCCCCAGCATTTT. Protein: CASTPGQGKDQPQHF.